Each of the 4 T cell receptor beta chains below was sequenced from the same sample in a study of patients and donors after allogeneic stem cell transplantation. TCRdb re-called the RT-PCR reads with MiXCR, one entry per CDR3 protein. The sample has about 200,000 distinct CDR3 sequences, over 30% seen once; the top ten hold roughly 10%. The sequenced material came from blood, either unsorted or a sorted T cell fraction (not recorded which). These receptors were obtained from a human donor who was either an allogeneic HSCT recipient or a stem cell or donor lymphocyte infusion donor (not recorded which). It is not recorded whose cells these are; they may come from a transplant donor.

This chain uses TRBV5-1 with TRBJ1-1, with D perhaps matching TRBD1 (5 bases). Germline CDR1 reads SGHRS; CDR2 reads YFSETQ. The CDR3 runs to 14 residues. Trimming took off 6 bases at V and 6 bases at J, with 18 bases between the two ends. The CDR3 bases are TGCGCCAGCATGACCGGGACCCACGGGGCTGAAGCTTTCTTT. Its protein product is CASMTGTHGAEAFF.

The chain couples TRBV6-6 to TRBJ1-2, with D perhaps matching TRBD1 (6 bases). V lost 7 bases and J lost 7, with 19 bases in between. The CDR3 is made up of 14 amino acids. CDR1 and CDR2 from the germline V gene are MNHNY and SVGAGI (reference sequence). The CDR3 reads CASNQWYRVSGYTF. CDR3 sequence (DNA): TGTGCCAGCAACCAGTGGTACAGGGTTTCTGGCTACACCTTC.

The V gene is TRBV7-9, the J gene TRBJ1-1, with no clear D. Trimming shortened V by 1 base and J by 1 base, and 10 bases separated the two germline ends. The CDR3 covers 15 residues. Germline V CDR1 and CDR2: SEHNR, FQNEAQ (reference sequence). CDR3 residues: CASSLGWTTNTEAFF. DNA of the CDR3: TGTGCCAGCAGCTTAGGATGGACGACGAACACTGAAGCTTTCTTT.

V gene TRBV7-2 combines with J gene TRBJ1-1, with D uncertain. V lost 8 bases, J lost 2 bases, and 21 bases lay in between. The germline CDR1 and CDR2 sequences are SGHTA and FQGNSA. The CDR3 extends over 16 amino acids. CDR3 sequence reads: CASEGEWGRRNTEAFF. CDR3 DNA sequence: TGTGCCAGCGAAGGCGAATGGGGAAGAAGAAACACTGAAGCTTTCTTT.